The clone carrying this T cell receptor (beta chain) has at least ten counts. Only in-frame clones appear in the TCRdb table, and some are missing; sequencing was by immunoSEQ multiplex PCR. The sample has 330,000 or so clones; roughly 67% are singletons. The data stem from a study of cytotoxic CD8 clonotypes in ibrutinib-treated CLL. The V end lost 1 base, the J end lost 6 bases, and 15 bases lay between the germline ends. Germline CDR1 is SEHNR and CDR2 is FQNEAQ (reference sequence). The CDR3 runs 16 residues. The sequence was collected from a human donor with chronic lymphocytic leukemia. The sample consisted of PBMCs, taken after 36 months of ibrutinib treatment. The rearrangement uses TRBV7-9 and TRBJ2-2; the D gene is possibly TRBD1 (6 bases). CDR3 coding DNA: TGTGCCAGCAGCTTAGTTGCAACAGGGCTCCCCGGGGAGCTGTTTTTT. Protein: CASSLVATGLPGELFF. Using reference TRBV7-9 and TRBJ2-2 for the parts outside the CDR3, the full variable domain is DTGVSQNPRHKITKRGQNVTFRCDPISEHNRLYWYRQTLGQGPEFLTYFQNEAQLEKSRLLSDRFSAERPKGSFSTLEIQRTEQGDSAMYLCASSLVATGLPGELFFGEGSRLTVL.